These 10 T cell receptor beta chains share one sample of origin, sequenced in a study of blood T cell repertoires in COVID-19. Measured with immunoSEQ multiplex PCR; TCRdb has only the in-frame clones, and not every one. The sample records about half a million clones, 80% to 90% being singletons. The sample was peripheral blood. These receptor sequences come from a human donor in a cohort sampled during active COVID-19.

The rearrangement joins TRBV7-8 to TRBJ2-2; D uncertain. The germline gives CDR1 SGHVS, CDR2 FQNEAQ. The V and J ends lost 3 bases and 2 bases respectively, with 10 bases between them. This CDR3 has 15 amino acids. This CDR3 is CASSFPAGNTGELFF. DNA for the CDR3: TGTGCCAGCAGCTTTCCAGCAGGCAACACCGGGGAGCTGTTTTTT.

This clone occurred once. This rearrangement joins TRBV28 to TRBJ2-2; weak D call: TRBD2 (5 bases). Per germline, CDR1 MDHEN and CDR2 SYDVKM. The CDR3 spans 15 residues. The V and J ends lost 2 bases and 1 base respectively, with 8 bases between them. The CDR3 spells CASSLGLLNTGELFF. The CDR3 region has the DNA TGTGCCAGCAGTTTAGGACTTTTGAACACCGGGGAGCTGTTTTTT.

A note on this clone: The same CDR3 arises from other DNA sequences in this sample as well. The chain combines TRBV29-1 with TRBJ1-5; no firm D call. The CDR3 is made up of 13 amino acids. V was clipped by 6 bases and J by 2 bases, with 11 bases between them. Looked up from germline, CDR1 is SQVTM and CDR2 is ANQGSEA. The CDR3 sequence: CSVGGGGNQPQHF. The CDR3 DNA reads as TGCAGCGTCGGTGGAGGCGGCAATCAGCCCCAGCATTTT.

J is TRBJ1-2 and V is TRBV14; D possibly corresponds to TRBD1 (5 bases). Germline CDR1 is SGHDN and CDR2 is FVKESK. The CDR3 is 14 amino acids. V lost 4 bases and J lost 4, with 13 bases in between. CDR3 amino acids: CASSRPGEIYGYTF. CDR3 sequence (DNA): TGTGCCAGCAGCCGACCGGGGGAGATCTATGGCTACACCTTC.

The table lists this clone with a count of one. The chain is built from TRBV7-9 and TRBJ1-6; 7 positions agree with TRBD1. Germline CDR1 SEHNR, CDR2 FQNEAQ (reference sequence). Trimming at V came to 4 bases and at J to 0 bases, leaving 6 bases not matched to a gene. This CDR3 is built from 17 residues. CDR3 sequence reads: CASSSLTGSSYNSPLHF. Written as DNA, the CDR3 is TGTGCCAGCAGCTCATTGACAGGGAGCTCCTATAATTCACCCCTCCACTTT.

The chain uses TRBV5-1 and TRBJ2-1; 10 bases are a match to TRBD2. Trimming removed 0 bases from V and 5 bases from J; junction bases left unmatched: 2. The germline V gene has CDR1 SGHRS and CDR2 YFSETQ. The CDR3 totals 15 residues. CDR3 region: CASSLGGTSDNEQFF. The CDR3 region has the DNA TGCGCCAGCAGCTTGGGGGGGACTAGCGACAATGAGCAGTTCTTC.

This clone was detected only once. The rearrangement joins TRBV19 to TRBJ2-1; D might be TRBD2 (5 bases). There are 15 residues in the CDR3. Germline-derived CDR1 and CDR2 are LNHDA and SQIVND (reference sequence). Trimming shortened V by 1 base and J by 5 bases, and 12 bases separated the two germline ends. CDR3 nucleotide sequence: TGTGCCAGTAGTATAGGAGAGGGCCTGAACAATGAGCAGTTCTTC. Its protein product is CASSIGEGLNNEQFF.

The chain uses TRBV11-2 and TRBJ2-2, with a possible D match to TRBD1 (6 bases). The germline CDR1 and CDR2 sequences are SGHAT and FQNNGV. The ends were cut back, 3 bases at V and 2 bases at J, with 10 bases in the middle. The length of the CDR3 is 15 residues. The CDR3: CASSFRQANTGELFF. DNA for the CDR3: TGTGCCAGCAGCTTCAGACAGGCCAACACCGGGGAGCTGTTTTTT.

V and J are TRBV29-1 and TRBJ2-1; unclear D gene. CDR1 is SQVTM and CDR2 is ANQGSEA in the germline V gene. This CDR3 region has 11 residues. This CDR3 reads CSTSESNEQFF. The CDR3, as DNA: TGCTCAACGTCGGAGTCCAATGAGCAGTTCTTC.

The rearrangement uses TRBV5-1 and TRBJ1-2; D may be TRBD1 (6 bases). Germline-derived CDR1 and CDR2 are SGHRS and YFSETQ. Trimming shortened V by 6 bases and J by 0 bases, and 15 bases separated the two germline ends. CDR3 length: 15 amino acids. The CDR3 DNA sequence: TGCGCCAGCAACGAACAGGGACAAGCTAACTATGGCTACACCTTC. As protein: CASNEQGQANYGYTF.